This T cell receptor beta chain derives from a study of graft-versus-host responses after intestinal transplantation. Study-wide background: Each of the recipients got a multivisceral, liver-intestinal, or isolated intestinal transplant. Once they had received anti-thymocyte globulin induction, all recipients took tacrolimus and steroids for roughly three years. Study-wide results and caveats: Early declines in HvG clones that occurred post-transplant were associated with peak circulating GvH clone levels. The study found high graft-versus-host to host-versus-graft clonal ratios in allografts of patients with graft-donor T cell macrochimerism.

Data came from immunoSEQ multiplex PCR; TCRdb stores just in-frame clones and leaves some out. The data contain approximately 110,000 clones, 85% to 95% of them singletons. Of note for this clone: Its antigen is not known.

V dropped 5 bases and J dropped 5 bases, with 9 bases sitting between them. Germline CDR1 reads MNHEY; CDR2 reads SMNVEV (reference sequence). The CDR3 is 12 amino acids. The origin of this receptor is a human donor who was the organ donor for an intestinal transplant. Material: unstimulated CD8+ T cells sorted from spleen or lymph node cells, obtained before transplant. This sequence joins TRBV27 and TRBJ1-1; unclear D gene. As DNA, the CDR3 is TGTGCCAGCAGTCGCCCGGGTACTGAAGCTTTCTTT. The encoded protein is CASSRPGTEAFF.